This paragraph covers one TCR beta chain sequence. Amplification, which lasted 20 to 25 PCR cycles, used a constant-region primer and V-primer adapter to amplify TCRs. MiXCR, applied by TCRdb to the reads, yields one record per CDR3 protein. This table has around 57,000 distinct CDR3 sequences, 33% appearing once. Regarding time point: after trial treatment. Sample treatment: LDRT plus nivolumab, ipilimumab, low-dose cyclophosphamide and aspirin (RACIN trial). CDR1 is SNHLY, CDR2 FYNNEI, per germline. This CDR3 contains 13 residues. V lost 8 bases to trimming and J lost 0 bases, with 10 bases between them. This entry belongs to a study of low-dose radiotherapy and immunotherapy resistance in tumors.

Sequencing used PBMCs, obtained after low-dose radiotherapy plus immunotherapy. V gene TRBV2 combines with J gene TRBJ1-1; D call uncertain. This sequence was found in a male donor with rectosigmoid adenocarcinoma. CDR3 nucleotides: TGTGCCAGCCATGCACAGATGAACACTGAAGCTTTCTTT. This sequence encodes CASHAQMNTEAFF.